The 18 T cell receptor beta chains presented below share a single source sample, sequenced in a study of siplizumab effects on memory and regulatory T cells. TCRdb's table, derived via immunoSEQ multiplex PCR, lists solely in-frame clones and lacks some. The sample includes about 120,000 clones, roughly 93% of them seen just once. Input material: non-Treg CD4+ T cells sorted from blood. The receptors here all came from a human donor in good health.

Only one count was recorded for this clone. V is TRBV7-2 and J is TRBJ1-1; D gene ambiguous. V was clipped by 5 bases and J by 5 bases, with 18 bases between them. Germline V gives CDR1 SGHTA, CDR2 FQGNSA. CDR3 size: 15 residues. Here the CDR3 reads CASSASTWGGTEAFF. The CDR3 DNA is TGTGCCAGCAGCGCCAGTACATGGGGTGGTACTGAAGCTTTCTTT.

The chain carries TRBV7-3 and TRBJ2-1; 8 bases match TRBD1. Unmatched junction bases numbered 0, after V lost 0 bases and J lost 2 bases. Germline V CDR1 and CDR2: SGHTA, FQGTGA. The CDR3 spans 15 residues. In DNA form, the CDR3 reads TGTGCCAGCAGCTTAACGGACAGGGCCTACAATGAGCAGTTCTTC. Protein: CASSLTDRAYNEQFF.

This chain uses TRBV5-1 with TRBJ2-2; the D gene could be TRBD1 or TRBD2 (5 bases each). V shed 0 bases and J shed 6 bases, with 15 bases lying between them. Germline lookup yields CDR1 SGHRS and CDR2 YFSETQ. This CDR3 has 16 amino acids. The CDR3 DNA reads TGCGCCAGCAGCTTGGATCCGGGGCGGTCTGCCGGGGAGCTGTTTTTT. Encoded protein: CASSLDPGRSAGELFF. Combining the CDR3 with reference TRBV5-1 and TRBJ2-2 gives the whole variable domain KAGVTQTPRYLIKTRGQQVTLSCSPISGHRSVSWYQQTPGQGLQFLFEYFSETQRNKGNFPGRFSGRQFSNSRSEMNVSTLELGDSALYLCASSLDPGRSAGELFFGEGSRLTVL.

J is TRBJ2-2 and V is TRBV5-4; possibly TRBD1 for D (6 bases). The CDR3 runs 14 residues. V was cut by 0 bases and J by 3 bases, with 6 bases left in between. The V gene's germline CDR1 is SGHNT and CDR2 YYREEE (reference sequence). CDR3 nucleotide sequence: TGTGCCAGCAGCTTGGAGGGGGACACCGGGGAGCTGTTTTTT. Amino acid sequence: CASSLEGDTGELFF. The variable domain in full, with the rest retrieved from reference TRBV5-4 and TRBJ2-2, is ETGVTQSPTHLIKTRGQQVTLRCSSQSGHNTVSWYQQALGQGPQFIFQYYREEENGRGNFPPRFSGLQFPNYSSELNVNALELDDSALYLCASSLEGDTGELFFGEGSRLTVL.

This clone was seen once. The chain carries TRBV15 and TRBJ2-7; no firm D call. The germline V gene has CDR1 LNHNV and CDR2 YYDKDF (reference sequence). This CDR3 contains 15 residues. V was clipped by 0 bases and J by 2 bases, with 11 bases between them. The CDR3 is CATSRDAGLTYEQYF. The CDR3 region has the DNA TGTGCCACCAGCAGAGATGCAGGATTGACCTACGAGCAGTACTTC. The full variable domain, rest sourced from reference TRBV15 and TRBJ2-7, is DAMVIQNPRYQVTQFGKPVTLSCSQTLNHNVMYWYQQKSSQAPKLLFHYYDKDFNNEADTPDNFQSRRPNTSFCFLDIRSPGLGDTAMYLCATSRDAGLTYEQYFGPGTRLTVT.

This clone was detected only once. The chain employs TRBV7-2 and TRBJ2-7; D is ambiguous. The germline V and J ends were trimmed by 3 bases and 6 bases, with 9 bases remaining between them. The germline V gene encodes CDR1 SGHTA and CDR2 FQGNSA. This CDR3 is 12 amino acids long. The CDR3 region is CASSFNQAEQYF. In DNA form, the CDR3 reads TGTGCCAGCAGCTTTAACCAGGCCGAGCAGTACTTC.

This clone was seen only once. The V gene is TRBV5-1, the J gene TRBJ2-3; D ambiguous. Germline loops: CDR1 SGHRS, CDR2 YFSETQ. Trimming took off 2 bases at V and 2 bases at J, with 3 bases between the two ends. The CDR3 runs to 12 residues. The CDR3, as DNA: TGCGCCAGCAGCTTTTCCACAGATACGCAGTATTTT. This translates into CASSFSTDTQYF. The full variable domain, completed using reference TRBV5-1 and TRBJ2-3, is KAGVTQTPRYLIKTRGQQVTLSCSPISGHRSVSWYQQTPGQGLQFLFEYFSETQRNKGNFPGRFSGRQFSNSRSEMNVSTLELGDSALYLCASSFSTDTQYFGPGTRLTVL.

The chain has TRBV9 and TRBJ2-7; 9 nucleotides match TRBD1. V lost 3 bases and J lost 2; bases outside the gene matches: 6. Germline-derived CDR1 and CDR2 are SGDLS and YYNGEE. The CDR3 has 15 amino acids. The CDR3 spells CASSAGTGLTYEQYF. In DNA form, the CDR3 reads TGTGCCAGCAGCGCCGGGACAGGGCTGACCTACGAGCAGTACTTC.

This chain links TRBV29-1 with TRBJ1-1; D not certain. CDR1 is SQVTM and CDR2 is ANQGSEA in the germline V gene. The CDR3 totals 13 residues. Trimming shortened V by 2 bases and J by 0 bases, and 7 bases separated the two germline ends. The CDR3 region has the DNA TGCAGCGTTGAAAGGCCAATGAACACTGAAGCTTTCTTT. Translated, it gives CSVERPMNTEAFF.

The rearrangement uses TRBV29-1 and TRBJ1-5, with TRBD1 as a possible D gene (5 bases). V was clipped by 6 bases and J by 3 bases, with 9 bases between them. CDR1 and CDR2 from the germline V gene are SQVTM and ANQGSEA. The CDR3 totals 12 residues. The CDR3 protein is CSVTGSNQPQHF. In nucleotides, the CDR3 is TGCAGCGTCACAGGTTCCAATCAGCCCCAGCATTTT. Full variable domain (remainder filled in from reference TRBV29-1 and TRBJ1-5): SAVISQKPSRDICQRGTSLTIQCQVDSQVTMMFWYRQQPGQSLTLIATANQGSEATYESGFVIDKFPISRPNLTFSTLTVSNMSPEDSSIYLCSVTGSNQPQHFGDGTRLSIL.

V usage is TRBV6-6 and J usage is TRBJ1-1, with a weak D call TRBD1 (5 bases). Germline CDR1 and CDR2: MNHNY and SVGAGI (reference sequence). V shed 8 bases and J shed 2 bases, with 12 bases lying between them. The CDR3 length is 13 residues. The CDR3 DNA sequence: TGTGCCAGCCTGGGGGAGGGAAACACTGAAGCTTTCTTT. Amino acids: CASLGEGNTEAFF.

This chain connects TRBV5-1 to TRBJ2-6, with 7 bases matching TRBD1. Germline V gene lookup returns CDR1 SGHRS and CDR2 YFSETQ. Germline trimming cut 2 bases from V and 0 bases from J; bases unmatched to any gene: 5. The CDR3 runs to 17 residues. The CDR3 coding sequence is TGCGCCAGCAGCTTCACGGGACAGCCCTCTGGGGCCAACGTCCTGACTTTC. Residues: CASSFTGQPSGANVLTF.

The chain employs TRBV6-1 and TRBJ1-1; D ambiguous. Trimming pared 6 bases from V and 0 bases from J, leaving 11 bases between. From germline, CDR1 is MNHNS and CDR2 SASEGT. The CDR3 extends over 14 amino acids. DNA for the CDR3: TGTGCCAGCAGCTACGGACCGCTGAACACTGAAGCTTTCTTT. This codes for CASSYGPLNTEAFF.

The chain carries TRBV30 and TRBJ2-1; 12 bases align to TRBD2. The V and J ends lost 0 bases and 2 bases, in that order; junction bases with no gene match: 2. This CDR3 comprises 16 residues. CDR1 GTSNPN and CDR2 SVGIG come from the germline V gene (reference sequence). The CDR3 sequence: CAWSVRTSGAYNEQFF. CDR3 DNA: TGTGCCTGGAGTGTAAGGACTAGCGGGGCCTACAATGAGCAGTTCTTC.

The chain joins TRBV7-2 to TRBJ2-1, with D maybe TRBD2 (5 bases). V shed 4 bases and J shed 7 bases, with 20 bases lying between them. Germline assignment: CDR1 SGHTA and CDR2 FQGNSA. CDR3 size: 16 residues. The CDR3 DNA reads TGTGCCAGCAGCTCCAGTGGACGCCGACTAATGAATGAGCAGTTCTTC. Its protein product is CASSSSGRRLMNEQFF.

This clone is a singleton in its sample. The V call is TRBV7-3, the J call TRBJ2-1; D might be TRBD1 or TRBD2, each matching 5 bases. V was cut by 5 bases and J by 13 bases, with 18 bases left in between. Germline V gene lookup returns CDR1 SGHTA and CDR2 FQGTGA. The CDR3 is made up of 13 amino acids. The CDR3 coding sequence is TGTGCCAGCAGCCCTACCGGGACCTACACCCAGTTCTTC. Protein product: CASSPTGTYTQFF.

The chain carries TRBV7-9 and TRBJ1-1; TRBD1 matches at 11 bases. The germline CDR1 and CDR2 sequences are SEHNR and FQNEAQ (reference sequence). The CDR3 has 15 amino acids. With V trimmed by 3 bases and J by 4 bases, 4 bases remained unmatched. The CDR3 DNA follows: TGTGCCAGCAGCTTGCTCGGGACAGGGGGCACTGAAGCTTTCTTT. It codes for CASSLLGTGGTEAFF.

The chain couples TRBV5-4 to TRBJ2-2; D call uncertain. Germline V lookup: CDR1 SGHNT, CDR2 YYREEE (reference sequence). The CDR3 is 13 residues long. The germline V and J ends were trimmed by 2 bases and 4 bases, with 6 bases remaining between them. The CDR3 DNA sequence: TGTGCCAGCAGCTTAAGTATCACCGGGGAGCTGTTTTTT. It specifies CASSLSITGELFF.